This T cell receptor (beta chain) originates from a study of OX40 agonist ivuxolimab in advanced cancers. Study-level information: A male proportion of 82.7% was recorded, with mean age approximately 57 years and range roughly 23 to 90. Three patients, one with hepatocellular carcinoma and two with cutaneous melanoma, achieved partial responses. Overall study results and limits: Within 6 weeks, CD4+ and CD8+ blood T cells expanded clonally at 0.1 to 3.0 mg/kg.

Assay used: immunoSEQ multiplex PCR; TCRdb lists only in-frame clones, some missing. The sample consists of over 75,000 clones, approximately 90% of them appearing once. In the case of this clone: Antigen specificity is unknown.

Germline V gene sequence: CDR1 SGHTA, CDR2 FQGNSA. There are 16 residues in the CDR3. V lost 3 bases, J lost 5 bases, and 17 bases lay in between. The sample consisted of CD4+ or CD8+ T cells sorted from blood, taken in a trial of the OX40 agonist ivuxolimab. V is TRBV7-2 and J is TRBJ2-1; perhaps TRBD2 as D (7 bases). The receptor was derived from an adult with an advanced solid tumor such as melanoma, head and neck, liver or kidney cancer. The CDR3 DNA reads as TGTGCCAGCAGCTTCCGTCGAGCGGGACATAACAATGAGCAGTTCTTC. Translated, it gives CASSFRRAGHNNEQFF.